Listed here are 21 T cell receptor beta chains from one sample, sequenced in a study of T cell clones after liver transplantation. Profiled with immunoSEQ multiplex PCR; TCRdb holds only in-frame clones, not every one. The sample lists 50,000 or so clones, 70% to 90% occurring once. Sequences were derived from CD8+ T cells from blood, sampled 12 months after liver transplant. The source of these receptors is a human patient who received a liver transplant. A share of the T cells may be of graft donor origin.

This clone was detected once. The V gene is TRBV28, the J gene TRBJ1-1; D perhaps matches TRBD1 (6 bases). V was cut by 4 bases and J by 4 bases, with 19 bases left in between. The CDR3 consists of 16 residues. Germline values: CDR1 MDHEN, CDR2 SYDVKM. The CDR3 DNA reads TGTGCCAGCAGTTGGGACACGGGGCATGGTGGCACTGAAGCTTTCTTT. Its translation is CASSWDTGHGGTEAFF.

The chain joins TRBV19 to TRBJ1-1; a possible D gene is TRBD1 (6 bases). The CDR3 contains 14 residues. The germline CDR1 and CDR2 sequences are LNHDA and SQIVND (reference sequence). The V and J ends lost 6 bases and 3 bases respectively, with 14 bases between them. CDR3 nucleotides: TGTGCCAGTAGCGCTCCGGGACATTACACTGAAGCTTTCTTT. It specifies CASSAPGHYTEAFF.

CDR3 protein: CASSPEQGLDEQYF. The CDR3 bases are TGTGCCAGCAGCCCCGAACAGGGACTCGACGAGCAGTACTTC. The chain employs TRBV7-9 and TRBJ2-7, with D perhaps given as TRBD1 or TRBD2 (6 bases each). Germline V lookup: CDR1 SEHNR, CDR2 FQNEAQ (reference sequence). The CDR3 is made up of 14 amino acids. V lost 5 bases to trimming and J lost 5 bases, with 16 bases between them.

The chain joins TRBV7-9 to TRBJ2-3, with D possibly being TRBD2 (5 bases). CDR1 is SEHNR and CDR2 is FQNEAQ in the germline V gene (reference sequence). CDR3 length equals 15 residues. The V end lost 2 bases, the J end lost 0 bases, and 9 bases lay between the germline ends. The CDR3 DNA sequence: TGTGCCAGCAGCTTAAGGGAGCTGAGCACAGATACGCAGTATTTT. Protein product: CASSLRELSTDTQYF.

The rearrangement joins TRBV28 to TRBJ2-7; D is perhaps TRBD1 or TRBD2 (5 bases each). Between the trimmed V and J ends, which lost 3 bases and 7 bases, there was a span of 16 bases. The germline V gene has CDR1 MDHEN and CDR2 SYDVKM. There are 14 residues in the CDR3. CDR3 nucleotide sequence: TGTGCCAGCAGTTTGACTGGGGCCCCGGGGGAGCAGTACTTC. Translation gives CASSLTGAPGEQYF.

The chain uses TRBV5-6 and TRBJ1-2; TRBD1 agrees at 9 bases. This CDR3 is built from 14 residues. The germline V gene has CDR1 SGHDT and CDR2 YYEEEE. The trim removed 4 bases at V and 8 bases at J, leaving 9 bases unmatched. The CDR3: CASSGLQGAEGYTF. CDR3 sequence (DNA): TGTGCCAGCAGCGGATTACAGGGGGCGGAGGGCTACACCTTC. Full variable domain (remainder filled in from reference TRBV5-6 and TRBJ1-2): DAGVTQSPTHLIKTRGQQVTLRCSPKSGHDTVSWYQQALGQGPQFIFQYYEEEERQRGNFPDRFSGHQFPNYSSELNVNALLLGDSALYLCASSGLQGAEGYTFGSGTRLTVV.

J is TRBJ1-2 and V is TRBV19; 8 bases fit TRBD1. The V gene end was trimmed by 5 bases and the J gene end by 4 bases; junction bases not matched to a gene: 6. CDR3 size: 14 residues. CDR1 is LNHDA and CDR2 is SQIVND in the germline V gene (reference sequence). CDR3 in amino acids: CASSLTGGAYGYTF. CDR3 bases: TGTGCCAGTAGTCTAACAGGGGGGGCCTATGGCTACACCTTC.

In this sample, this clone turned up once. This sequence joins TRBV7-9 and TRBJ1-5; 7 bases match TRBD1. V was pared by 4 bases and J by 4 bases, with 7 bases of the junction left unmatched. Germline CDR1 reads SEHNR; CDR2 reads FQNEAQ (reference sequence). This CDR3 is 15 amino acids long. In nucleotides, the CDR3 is TGTGCCAGCAGCTCCAAGGGGGCCGGAAATCAGCCCCAGCATTTT. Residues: CASSSKGAGNQPQHF.

The CDR3 spells CASSPGPSYEQYF. The CDR3 coding sequence is TGTGCCAGCAGTCCCGGGCCATCCTACGAGCAGTACTTC. V gene TRBV14 combines with J gene TRBJ2-7, with unresolved D. The CDR3 has 13 amino acids. V shed 6 bases and J shed 1 base, with 10 bases lying between them. Germline V gene lookup returns CDR1 SGHDN and CDR2 FVKESK.

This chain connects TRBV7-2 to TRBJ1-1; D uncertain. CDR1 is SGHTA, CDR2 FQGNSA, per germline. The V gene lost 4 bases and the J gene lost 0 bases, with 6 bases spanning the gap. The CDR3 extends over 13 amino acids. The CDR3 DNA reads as TGTGCCAGCAGCTCCTACCTGAACACTGAAGCTTTCTTT. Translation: CASSSYLNTEAFF.

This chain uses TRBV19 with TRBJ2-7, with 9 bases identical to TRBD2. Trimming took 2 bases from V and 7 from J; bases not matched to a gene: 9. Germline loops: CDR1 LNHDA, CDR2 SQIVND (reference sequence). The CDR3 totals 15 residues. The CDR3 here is CASSINLAGHREQYF. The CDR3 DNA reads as TGTGCCAGTAGTATAAATCTAGCGGGACATAGGGAGCAGTACTTC.

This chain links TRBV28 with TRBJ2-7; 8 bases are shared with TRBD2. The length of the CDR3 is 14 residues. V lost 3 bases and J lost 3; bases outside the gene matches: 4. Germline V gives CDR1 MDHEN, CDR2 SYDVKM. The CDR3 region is CASSLTGGDYEQYF. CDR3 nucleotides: TGTGCCAGCAGTTTGACGGGAGGGGACTACGAGCAGTACTTC.

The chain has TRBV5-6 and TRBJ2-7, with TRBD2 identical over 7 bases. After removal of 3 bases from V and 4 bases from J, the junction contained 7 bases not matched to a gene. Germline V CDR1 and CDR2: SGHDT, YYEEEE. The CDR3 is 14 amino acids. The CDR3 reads CASSSPGLPYEQYF. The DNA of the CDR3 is TGTGCCAGCAGCTCGCCGGGACTACCTTACGAGCAGTACTTC.

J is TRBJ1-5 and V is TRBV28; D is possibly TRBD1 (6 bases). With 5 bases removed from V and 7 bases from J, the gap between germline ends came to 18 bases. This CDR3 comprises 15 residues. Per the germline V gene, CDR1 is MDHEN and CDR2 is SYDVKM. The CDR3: CASSILRDKGQPQHF. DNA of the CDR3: TGTGCCAGCAGTATCCTCCGGGACAAGGGACAGCCCCAGCATTTT. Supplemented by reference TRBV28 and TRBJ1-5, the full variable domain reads DVKVTQSSRYLVKRTGEKVFLECVQDMDHENMFWYRQDPGLGLRLIYFSYDVKMKEKGDIPEGYSVSREKKERFSLILESASTNQTSMYLCASSILRDKGQPQHFGDGTRLSIL.

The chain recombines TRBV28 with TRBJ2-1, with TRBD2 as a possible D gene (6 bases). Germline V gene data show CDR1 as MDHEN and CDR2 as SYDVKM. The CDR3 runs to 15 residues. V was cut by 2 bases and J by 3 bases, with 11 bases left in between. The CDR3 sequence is CASSLVSGLYNEQFF. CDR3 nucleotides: TGTGCCAGCAGTTTAGTGTCGGGACTCTACAATGAGCAGTTCTTC.

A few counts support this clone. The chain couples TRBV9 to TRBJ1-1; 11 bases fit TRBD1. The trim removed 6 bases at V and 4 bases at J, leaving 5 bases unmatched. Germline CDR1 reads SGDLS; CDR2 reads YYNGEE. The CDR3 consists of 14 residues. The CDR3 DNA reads TGTGCCAGCACCGTGGGGACAGGGGGCACTGAAGCTTTCTTT. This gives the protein CASTVGTGGTEAFF. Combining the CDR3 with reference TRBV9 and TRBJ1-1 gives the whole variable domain DSGVTQTPKHLITATGQRVTLRCSPRSGDLSVYWYQQSLDQGLQFLIQYYNGEERAKGNILERFSAQQFPDLHSELNLSSLELGDSALYFCASTVGTGGTEAFFGQGTRLTVV.

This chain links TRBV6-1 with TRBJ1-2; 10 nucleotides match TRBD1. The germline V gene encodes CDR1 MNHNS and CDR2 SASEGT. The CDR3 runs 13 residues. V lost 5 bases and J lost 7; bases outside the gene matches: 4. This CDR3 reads CASSSGQGLGYTF. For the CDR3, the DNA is TGTGCCAGCAGTTCGGGACAGGGGCTTGGCTACACCTTC.

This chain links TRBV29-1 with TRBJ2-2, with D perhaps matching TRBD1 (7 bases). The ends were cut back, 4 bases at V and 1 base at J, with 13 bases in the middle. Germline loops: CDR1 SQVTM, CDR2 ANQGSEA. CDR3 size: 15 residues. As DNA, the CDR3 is TGCAGCGTTGGGCCAGGGGGGTGGAACACCGGGGAGCTGTTTTTT. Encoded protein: CSVGPGGWNTGELFF.

This CDR3 is CASSLSQTLPPNEKLFF. CDR3 DNA sequence: TGTGCCAGCAGTTTATCACAGACTCTCCCCCCTAATGAAAAACTGTTTTTT. The V and J genes are TRBV27 and TRBJ1-4; no definite D call. This CDR3 comprises 17 residues. The V end was cut by 0 bases, the J end by 3 bases, with 14 bases between. Germline V gene sequence: CDR1 MNHEY, CDR2 SMNVEV (reference sequence). The full variable domain, in which reference TRBV27 and TRBJ1-4 provide the parts outside the CDR3, is EAQVTQNPRYLITVTGKKLTVTCSQNMNHEYMSWYRQDPGLGLRQIYYSMNVEVTDKGDVPEGYKVSRKEKRNFPLILESPSPNQTSLYFCASSLSQTLPPNEKLFFGSGTQLSVL.

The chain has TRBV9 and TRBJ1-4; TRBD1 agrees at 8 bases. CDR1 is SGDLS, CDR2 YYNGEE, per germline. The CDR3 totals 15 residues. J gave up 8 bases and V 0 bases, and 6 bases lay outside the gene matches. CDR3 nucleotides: TGTGCCAGCAGCGTAGAGGACAGGGTGGAAGAAAAACTGTTTTTT. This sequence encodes CASSVEDRVEEKLFF.

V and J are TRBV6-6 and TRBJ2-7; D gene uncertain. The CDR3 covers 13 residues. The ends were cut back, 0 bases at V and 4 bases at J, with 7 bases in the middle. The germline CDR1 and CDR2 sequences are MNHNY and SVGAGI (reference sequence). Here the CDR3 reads CASSYSAEYEQYF. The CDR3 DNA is TGTGCCAGCAGTTACTCAGCCGAGTACGAGCAGTACTTC.